The clone carrying this TCR beta chain was recorded at least ten times. The target antigen is unknown. This sample is part of a study of T cell repertoires in cytomegalovirus infection. General observations from the study: Clonotype analysis showed dominance of the ex vivo response by HLA-C-restricted CMV-specific TCR beta clonotypes.

CDR1 is SGHTA, CDR2 FQGNSA, per germline. The V end was cut by 2 bases, the J end by 4 bases, with 17 bases between. The CDR3 consists of 16 residues. One entry per CDR3 protein, called by TCRdb with MiXCR from the reads. The sample contains about 130,000 distinct CDR3 sequences, about 24% of which appear only once. This receptor was taken from a human donor in good health (CMV status not recorded). Some clones in this sample may be carry-over from other donors' samples. Sequenced: PBMCs, sequenced either directly or after in vitro stimulation (not recorded which). The chain links TRBV7-2 to TRBJ2-5; TRBD1 might be the D (6 bases). CDR3 nucleotides: TGTGCCAGCAGCTTATTTAAACAGGGAGTCGGAGAGACCCAGTACTTC. Translating it yields CASSLFKQGVGETQYF.